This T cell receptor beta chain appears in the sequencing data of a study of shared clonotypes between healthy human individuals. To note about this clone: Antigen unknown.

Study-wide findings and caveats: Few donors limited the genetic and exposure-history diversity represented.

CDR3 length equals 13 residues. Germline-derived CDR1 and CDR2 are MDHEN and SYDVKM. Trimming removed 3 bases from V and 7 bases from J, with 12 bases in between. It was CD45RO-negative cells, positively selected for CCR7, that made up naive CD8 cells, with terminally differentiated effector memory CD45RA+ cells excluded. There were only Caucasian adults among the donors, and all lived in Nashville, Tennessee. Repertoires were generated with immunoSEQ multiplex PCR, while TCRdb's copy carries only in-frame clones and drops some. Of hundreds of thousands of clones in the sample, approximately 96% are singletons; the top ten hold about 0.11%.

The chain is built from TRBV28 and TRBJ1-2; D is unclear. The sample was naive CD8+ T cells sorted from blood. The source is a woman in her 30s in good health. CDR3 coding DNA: TGTGCCAGCAGTTTTCGGGGAGTTGGTGGCTACACCTTC. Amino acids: CASSFRGVGGYTF.